A single sample gave rise to the 15 T cell receptor beta chains below, sequenced in a study of blood T cell repertoires in COVID-19. TCRdb keeps only in-frame clones here, not all; method: immunoSEQ multiplex PCR. The data contain about 250,000 clones, almost 85% of them seen just once; the ten biggest clones take up about 9.3%. Sequencing was performed on PBMCs or T cells enriched from blood (not recorded which). The receptors come from a woman aged 50 to 60 with acute COVID-19.

This chain's CDR3 is CASSEGQGFTDTQYF. The CDR3 nucleotides read TGTGCCAGCAGCGAGGGACAGGGGTTCACAGATACGCAGTATTTT. The rearrangement joins TRBV6-5 to TRBJ2-3; 10 bases match TRBD1. This CDR3 has 15 amino acids. Losses at the gene ends were 6 bases for V and 2 bases for J; bases not matched to a gene: 5. Looked up from germline, CDR1 is MNHEY and CDR2 is SVGAGI.

The CDR3 spells CASSQGTVNEKLFF. The DNA of the CDR3 is TGTGCCAGCAGCCAAGGGACAGTGAATGAAAAACTGTTTTTT. The chain couples TRBV11-2 to TRBJ1-4; TRBD1 aligns across 7 bases. Germline assignment: CDR1 SGHAT and CDR2 FQNNGV. V trimming: 5 bases; J trimming: 5 bases; junction bases outside the gene matches: 5. The CDR3 loop spans 14 amino acids.

The chain uses TRBV18 and TRBJ1-5, with 7 bases lining up with TRBD1. Trimming at V came to 3 bases and at J to 3 bases, leaving 8 bases not matched to a gene. The CDR3 length is 16 residues. Per the germline V gene, CDR1 is KGHSH and CDR2 is LQKENI. The CDR3 nucleotides are TGTGCCAGCTCACCTTCCACAGGGGTTTACAATCAGCCCCAGCATTTT. Amino acids: CASSPSTGVYNQPQHF.

The genes are TRBV6-5 and TRBJ1-1, with TRBD1 as a possible D gene (5 bases). Trimming removed 7 bases at V and 1 base at J, with 16 bases between. This CDR3 spans 15 amino acids. Germline CDR1 and CDR2: MNHEY and SVGAGI. CDR3 in amino acids: CASNSGVRSNTEAFF. The CDR3 coding sequence is TGTGCCAGCAATTCGGGGGTTCGCTCGAACACTGAAGCTTTCTTT.

This chain links TRBV6-5 with TRBJ2-1; 9 bases are shared with TRBD1. The CDR3 sequence is 15 residues long. The trim removed 5 bases at V and 7 bases at J, leaving 9 bases unmatched. Per the germline V gene, CDR1 is MNHEY and CDR2 is SVGAGI. The CDR3 DNA is TGTGCCAGCAGTCAATTAGGGGGGACAGGGAATGAGCAGTTCTTC. Protein: CASSQLGGTGNEQFF.

J is TRBJ2-1 and V is TRBV6-2 or TRBV6-3; 9 bases match TRBD2. The CDR3 is 16 residues long. Germline V gives CDR1 MNHEY, CDR2 SVGEGT. The trim removed 6 bases at V and 0 bases at J, leaving 6 bases unmatched. The chain's CDR3 is CASSLRAGGSYNEQFF. The CDR3 DNA is TGTGCCAGCAGCCTCCGAGCGGGGGGCTCCTACAATGAGCAGTTCTTC.

This clone showed up just once. V usage is TRBV11-2 and J usage is TRBJ2-3, with 8 bases lining up with TRBD2. Germline V gene sequence: CDR1 SGHAT, CDR2 FQNNGV. Unmatched junction bases numbered 19, after V lost 8 bases and J lost 3 bases. This CDR3 spans 18 amino acids. The CDR3 region is CASAQLSGGVPPTDTQYF. CDR3 nucleotide sequence: TGTGCCAGCGCCCAGTTGAGCGGGGGCGTCCCCCCTACAGATACGCAGTATTTT.

J is TRBJ1-5 and V is TRBV30, with a possible D match to TRBD1 (6 bases). The CDR3 covers 13 residues. CDR1 GTSNPN and CDR2 SVGIG come from the germline V gene (reference sequence). V gave up 4 bases and J gave up 2 bases, with 9 bases separating them. In nucleotides, the CDR3 is TGTGCCTGGAAGGGACAAGGCAATCAGCCCCAGCATTTT. Its translation: CAWKGQGNQPQHF.

This clone was picked up one time. The chain joins TRBV2 to TRBJ1-6, with 10 nucleotides matching TRBD1. Trimming removed 0 bases from V and 9 bases from J; junction bases left unmatched: 2. CDR1 SNHLY and CDR2 FYNNEI come from the germline V gene. This CDR3 spans 15 amino acids. CDR3 region: CASSEARTGGSPLHF. The CDR3 DNA sequence: TGTGCCAGCAGTGAAGCGAGGACAGGGGGTTCACCCCTCCACTTT.

This chain joins TRBV5-1 and TRBJ1-2; TRBD1 matches at 8 bases. CDR1 is SGHRS and CDR2 is YFSETQ in the germline V gene. There are 18 residues in the CDR3. Trimming cost V 4 bases and J 6 bases; bases outside gene matches: 20. The CDR3 reads CASSGPTGDARGSDGYTF. The CDR3 nucleotides are TGCGCCAGCAGCGGTCCGACAGGGGACGCCCGAGGGAGTGATGGCTACACCTTC.

The DNA of the CDR3 is TGTGCCATCAGTGAGTCGTTTACAGGCACCTACGAGCAGTACTTC. Translating gives CAISESFTGTYEQYF. The chain is built from TRBV10-3 and TRBJ2-7, with D maybe TRBD1 (5 bases). Germline assignment: CDR1 ENHRY and CDR2 SYGVKD. This CDR3 spans 15 amino acids. The V gene lost 0 bases and the J gene lost 2 bases, with 11 bases spanning the gap.

This CDR3 is CASSMGTVNEKLFF. CDR3 coding DNA: TGTGCCAGTAGTATGGGGACAGTGAATGAAAAACTGTTTTTT. The J gene is TRBJ1-4, the V gene TRBV19, with 7 nucleotides matching TRBD1. The CDR3 sequence is 14 residues long. CDR1 and CDR2 from the germline V gene are LNHDA and SQIVND (reference sequence). V lost 3 bases to trimming and J lost 5 bases; unmatched junction nucleotides: 3.

The rearrangement links TRBV11-2 to TRBJ2-7; no firm D call. Germline assignment: CDR1 SGHAT and CDR2 FQNNGV. V lost 0 bases and J lost 3, with 9 bases in between. The CDR3 length is 14 residues. The CDR3 is CASSLDTVVYEQYF. The CDR3, as DNA: TGTGCCAGCAGCTTAGACACCGTAGTCTACGAGCAGTACTTC. The variable domain in full, with the rest retrieved from reference TRBV11-2 and TRBJ2-7, is EAGVAQSPRYKIIEKRQSVAFWCNPISGHATLYWYQQILGQGPKLLIQFQNNGVVDDSQLPKDRFSAERLKGVDSTLKIQPAKLEDSAVYLCASSLDTVVYEQYFGPGTRLTVT.

J is TRBJ2-3 and V is TRBV9; the D is unclear. The V gene lost 0 bases and the J gene lost 1 base, with 3 bases spanning the gap. CDR3 size: 13 residues. Germline CDR1 SGDLS, CDR2 YYNGEE. CDR3 bases: TGTGCCAGCAGCGTAGTAGGCACAGATACGCAGTATTTT. Its translation: CASSVVGTDTQYF.

This chain links TRBV7-8 with TRBJ1-6; the match to TRBD1 covers 8 bases. Trimming took 4 bases from V and 7 from J; bases not matched to a gene: 3. CDR1 is SGHVS, CDR2 FQNEAQ, per germline. The CDR3 loop spans 14 amino acids. The CDR3 is CASSSGQGNSPLHF. The CDR3 DNA follows: TGTGCCAGCAGCTCTGGACAGGGCAATTCACCCCTCCACTTT.